This is a list of T cell receptor beta chains from one sample in a study of CD8+CD57+ T cells in acquired aplastic anemia. TCRdb reprocessed the reads with MiXCR, giving one entry per CDR3 protein. The sample lists some 200,000 distinct CDR3 sequences; around 50% were seen once. Sequences were obtained from sorted CD4+, CD8+, or CD8+CD57+ T cells (not recorded which) from PBMCs. Every receptor here comes from a human donor with aplastic anemia. The CDR3 runs from the conserved cysteine through the conserved F or W. A D gene is named only where the DNA matches it firmly. The size of a clone is reported for some rows only, either as once, few or many, or as a class for expanded clones.

length: 12; J: TRBJ2-1; D: .; V: TRBV19; size: .; CDR3: CASSFLGVEQFF
length: 14; J: TRBJ2-3; D: TRBD1; V: TRBV20-1; size: .; CDR3: CSAPGGAGTDTQYF
length: 13; J: TRBJ1-1; D: .; V: TRBV6-6; size: .; CDR3: CASRGWQGTEAFF
length: 15; J: TRBJ2-1; D: TRBD2; V: TRBV5-8; size: few; CDR3: CASTLELAGGHEQFF
length: 15; J: TRBJ2-7; D: TRBD1; V: TRBV7-6; size: .; CDR3: CASSLEGQVSYEQYF
length: 14; J: TRBJ2-7; D: .; V: TRBV5-1; size: many; CDR3: CASSRRQATHEQYF
length: 14; J: TRBJ1-6; D: .; V: TRBV20-1; size: many; CDR3: CSARAPESNSPLHF
length: 12; J: TRBJ2-7; D: .; V: TRBV11-2; size: many; CDR3: CASSAVLYEQYF
length: 12; J: TRBJ2-1; D: .; V: TRBV20-1; size: many; CDR3: CSAQGGFDEQFF
length: 14; J: TRBJ1-2; D: TRBD1; V: TRBV10-3; size: .; CDR3: CAISGGTGGSGYTF
length: 15; J: TRBJ2-2; D: .; V: TRBV7-3; size: .; CDR3: CASSRGSSNTGELFF
length: 13; J: TRBJ1-1; D: .; V: TRBV6-1; size: many; CDR3: CASSKSQGTEAFF
length: 15; J: TRBJ1-5; D: .; V: TRBV9; size: few; CDR3: CASSPGTSGNQPQHF
length: 15; J: TRBJ1-4; D: TRBD1; V: TRBV6-2/TRBV6-3; size: .; CDR3: CASSHRTGEGEKLFF
length: 13; J: TRBJ1-1; D: .; V: TRBV3-1; size: many; CDR3: CASSQEAGTEAFF
length: 13; J: TRBJ1-2; D: .; V: TRBV4-3; size: few; CDR3: CASSQDTNYGYTF
length: 18; J: TRBJ1-3; D: .; V: TRBV5-1; size: few; CDR3: CASSLTLPGADSGNTIYF
length: 17; J: TRBJ1-6; D: .; V: TRBV20-1; size: many; CDR3: CSARDHRESSYNSPLHF
length: 14; J: TRBJ2-7; D: .; V: TRBV20-1; size: few; CDR3: CSAPSGVSTYEQYF
length: 15; J: TRBJ2-3; D: .; V: TRBV7-3; size: many; CDR3: CASSLTLGSTDTQYF
length: 14; J: TRBJ1-6; D: .; V: TRBV6-4; size: many; CDR3: CASKGNDGNSPLHF
length: 16; J: TRBJ2-5; D: TRBD2; V: TRBV20-1; size: .; CDR3: CSAQKPGLAHQVTQYF
length: 15; J: TRBJ2-1; D: TRBD1; V: TRBV9; size: .; CDR3: CASTQGTGGGDEQFF